The 24 T cell receptor beta chains below all came from one sample that was sequenced in a study of shared clonotypes between healthy human individuals. Naivety among CD8 cells was defined by CD45RO negativity and positive CCR7 selection, thereby excluding terminally differentiated effector memory CD45RA+ cells. Sequencing was performed with immunoSEQ multiplex PCR; in TCRdb, only in-frame clones are kept and a portion is missing. The sample yields just over 2,000,000 clones, roughly 95% seen once. Sequenced material: naive CD8+ T cells sorted from blood. The receptors derive from a man aged 18 to 35 in good health.

The V call is TRBV5-6, the J call TRBJ2-3, with D hard to call. CDR3 length equals 15 residues. The V gene's germline CDR1 is SGHDT and CDR2 YYEEEE. The V gene lost 4 bases and the J gene lost 6 bases, with 18 bases spanning the gap. CDR3 sequence (DNA): TGTGCCAGCAGCCCAGCAATGGGCCTCCCCGATACGCAGTATTTT. This sequence encodes CASSPAMGLPDTQYF.

As concerns this clone: Other DNA sequences in the same sample also yield this CDR3. In nucleotides, the CDR3 is TGCGCCAGCAGCCAAGTGGTCGGGGAGACCCAGTACTTC. The encoded protein is CASSQVVGETQYF. The chain is built from TRBV4-1 and TRBJ2-5; D gene uncertain. Per germline, CDR1 MGHRA and CDR2 YSYEKL. The CDR3 runs to 13 residues. Trimming took off 1 base at V and 5 bases at J, with 8 bases between the two ends.

The chain couples TRBV4-3 to TRBJ1-5; no clear D gene. This CDR3 is 15 amino acids long. The V gene's germline CDR1 is LGHNA and CDR2 YSLEER. The germline V and J ends were trimmed by 0 bases and 4 bases, with 10 bases remaining between them. CDR3 residues: CASSQEWVLNQPQHF. CDR3 in DNA: TGCGCCAGCAGCCAAGAGTGGGTCCTGAATCAGCCCCAGCATTTT.

The chain couples TRBV7-9 to TRBJ2-4; TRBD2 matches at 8 bases. After removal of 5 bases from V and 0 bases from J, the junction contained 12 bases not matched to a gene. The CDR3 is made up of 18 amino acids. Looked up from germline, CDR1 is SEHNR and CDR2 is FQNEAQ (reference sequence). The CDR3 coding sequence is TGTGCCAGCAGCCCTGTAACGGACAGCGGGGGAGCCAAAAACATTCAGTACTTC. The encoded protein is CASSPVTDSGGAKNIQYF.

This chain uses TRBV5-1 with TRBJ2-7; no firm D call. The length of the CDR3 is 14 residues. The V end was cut by 2 bases, the J end by 4 bases, with 13 bases between. Per germline, CDR1 SGHRS and CDR2 YFSETQ. The CDR3 here is CASSFADQLYEQYF. CDR3 DNA: TGCGCCAGCAGCTTCGCGGACCAACTTTACGAGCAGTACTTC.

The chain combines TRBV11-2 with TRBJ2-5; 9 nucleotides agree with TRBD2. Germline loops: CDR1 SGHAT, CDR2 FQNNGV. The length of the CDR3 is 15 residues. V was clipped by 1 base and J by 4 bases; unmatched bases: 4. The CDR3 here is CASSLGRGGPETQYF. Written as DNA, the CDR3 is TGTGCCAGCAGCTTAGGGCGGGGGGGCCCAGAGACCCAGTACTTC. Full variable domain (rest looked up from reference TRBV11-2 and TRBJ2-5): EAGVAQSPRYKIIEKRQSVAFWCNPISGHATLYWYQQILGQGPKLLIQFQNNGVVDDSQLPKDRFSAERLKGVDSTLKIQPAKLEDSAVYLCASSLGRGGPETQYFGPGTRLLVL.

The gene calls are TRBV27 and TRBJ1-4; D possibly corresponds to TRBD1 (5 bases). The CDR3 sequence is 15 residues long. CDR1 is MNHEY and CDR2 is SMNVEV in the germline V gene (reference sequence). V lost 5 bases, J lost 4 bases, and 14 bases lay in between. The CDR3 coding sequence is TGTGCCAGCAGTGGGACGGCGAGCGTTAATGAAAAACTGTTTTTT. It yields the protein CASSGTASVNEKLFF.

The chain combines TRBV14 with TRBJ2-7; D is unclear. The V end was cut by 3 bases, the J end by 2 bases, with 8 bases between. The CDR3 is 13 amino acids. Per germline, CDR1 SGHDN and CDR2 FVKESK. The CDR3 DNA follows: TGTGCCAGCAGCCATGATGGGACCTACGAGCAGTACTTC. It encodes CASSHDGTYEQYF.

This chain joins TRBV6-1 and TRBJ1-5, with D possibly being TRBD1 (5 bases). Trimming pared 0 bases from V and 2 bases from J, leaving 11 bases between. The CDR3 contains 16 residues. Germline V gene lookup returns CDR1 MNHNS and CDR2 SASEGT. CDR3 DNA: TGTGCCAGCAGTGAAGCGCAGGGTTGGGGCAATCAGCCCCAGCATTTT. It encodes CASSEAQGWGNQPQHF.

The chain links TRBV28 to TRBJ1-2; TRBD1 matches at 7 bases. The V segment lost 2 bases and the J segment 8 bases; nucleotides outside the gene matches: 8. The CDR3 is 14 residues long. The V gene's germline CDR1 is MDHEN and CDR2 SYDVKM. CDR3 DNA: TGTGCCAGCAGTTTAAGTCGAGGGGGCGGAGGCTACACCTTC. Translating it yields CASSLSRGGGGYTF.

This chain links TRBV11-3 with TRBJ2-2, with 13 positions matching TRBD2. Per germline, CDR1 SGHNT and CDR2 YENEEA. There are 18 residues in the CDR3. The V and J ends lost 6 bases and 0 bases, in that order; junction bases with no gene match: 7. DNA for the CDR3: TGTGCCAGCAGGGCCGGGACTAGCGGGGCTGCGAACACCGGGGAGCTGTTTTTT. Protein: CASRAGTSGAANTGELFF.

The chain combines TRBV9 with TRBJ2-2; possibly TRBD1 for D (7 bases). Germline V gene data show CDR1 as SGDLS and CDR2 as YYNGEE. V was shortened by 2 bases and J by 4 bases, with 21 bases between the two germline ends. The CDR3 length is 18 residues. The CDR3 DNA sequence: TGTGCCAGCAGCGTGTCCAGGGGGGCCTCGGGATCCACCGGGGAGCTGTTTTTT. Its protein is CASSVSRGASGSTGELFF. The full variable domain, in which reference TRBV9 and TRBJ2-2 provide the parts outside the CDR3, is DSGVTQTPKHLITATGQRVTLRCSPRSGDLSVYWYQQSLDQGLQFLIQYYNGEERAKGNILERFSAQQFPDLHSELNLSSLELGDSALYFCASSVSRGASGSTGELFFGEGSRLTVL.

The chain carries TRBV27 and TRBJ2-1; D assignment may be TRBD1 or TRBD2 (5 bases each). Trimming cost V 5 bases and J 5 bases, with 16 bases left between them. The germline V gene encodes CDR1 MNHEY and CDR2 SMNVEV (reference sequence). The CDR3 has 15 amino acids. DNA of the CDR3: TGTGCCAGCAGTCCAAACCTGGGACCCCACAATGAGCAGTTCTTC. Amino acids: CASSPNLGPHNEQFF.

The chain is built from TRBV5-6 and TRBJ2-5; 10 nucleotides agree with TRBD1. CDR3 length equals 15 residues. From germline, CDR1 is SGHDT and CDR2 YYEEEE. J lost 2 bases, V lost 4 bases, and 5 bases had no gene match. The CDR3 here is CASSEPGQGQETQYF. For the CDR3, the DNA is TGTGCCAGCAGCGAACCGGGACAGGGGCAAGAGACCCAGTACTTC.

V usage is TRBV27 and J usage is TRBJ2-7; D is unresolved. Germline V lookup: CDR1 MNHEY, CDR2 SMNVEV (reference sequence). The CDR3 runs 14 residues. Trimming took 2 bases from V and 2 from J, leaving 10 bases between them. This chain's CDR3 is CASSLTGLTYEQYF. The CDR3 DNA follows: TGTGCCAGCAGTTTAACGGGCCTTACCTACGAGCAGTACTTC.

The rearrangement links TRBV7-2 to TRBJ1-1, with TRBD1 as a possible D gene (6 bases). V gave up 4 bases and J gave up 5 bases, with 11 bases separating them. The germline gives CDR1 SGHTA, CDR2 FQGNSA. This CDR3 is built from 13 residues. CDR3 in amino acids: CASSYREVTEAFF. The DNA for the CDR3 is TGTGCCAGCAGCTACAGGGAGGTGACTGAAGCTTTCTTT.

The rearrangement uses TRBV27 and TRBJ2-6, with D tentatively TRBD1 (5 bases). The CDR3 is made up of 15 amino acids. V was pared by 3 bases and J by 2 bases, with 8 bases between. The germline V gene encodes CDR1 MNHEY and CDR2 SMNVEV (reference sequence). CDR3 sequence: CASSFVGPGANVLTF. CDR3 sequence (DNA): TGTGCCAGCAGTTTTGTGGGGCCTGGGGCCAACGTCCTGACTTTC. Full variable domain (missing parts from reference TRBV27 and TRBJ2-6): EAQVTQNPRYLITVTGKKLTVTCSQNMNHEYMSWYRQDPGLGLRQIYYSMNVEVTDKGDVPEGYKVSRKEKRNFPLILESPSPNQTSLYFCASSFVGPGANVLTFGAGSRLTVL.

The V and J genes are TRBV5-4 and TRBJ2-3; 10 bases match TRBD1. The CDR3 is 16 amino acids. J was trimmed by 5 bases and V by 0 bases; bases with no gene match: 6. Looked up from germline, CDR1 is SGHNT and CDR2 is YYREEE (reference sequence). CDR3 DNA: TGTGCCAGCAGCTTGGAAGGGACAGGGGTAGGAGATACGCAGTATTTT. Protein product: CASSLEGTGVGDTQYF. Together with reference TRBV5-4 and TRBJ2-3, the CDR3 gives the full variable domain: ETGVTQSPTHLIKTRGQQVTLRCSSQSGHNTVSWYQQALGQGPQFIFQYYREEENGRGNFPPRFSGLQFPNYSSELNVNALELDDSALYLCASSLEGTGVGDTQYFGPGTRLTVL.

The chain links TRBV29-1 to TRBJ2-3, with D possibly matching TRBD2 (5 bases). Germline V gives CDR1 SQVTM, CDR2 ANQGSEA. The CDR3 covers 12 residues. The ends were cut back, 5 bases at V and 3 bases at J, with 9 bases in the middle. CDR3 in DNA: TGCAGCGTTAATCCGGGGACAGATACGCAGTATTTT. It specifies CSVNPGTDTQYF.

This chain uses TRBV2 with TRBJ2-2; no reliable D call. The length of the CDR3 is 17 residues. Trimming cost V 4 bases and J 1 base, with 16 bases left between them. Per germline, CDR1 SNHLY and CDR2 FYNNEI. In nucleotides, the CDR3 is TGTGCCAGCAGTGGGCCCCGCCTGCTAGGGAACACCGGGGAGCTGTTTTTT. Translated: CASSGPRLLGNTGELFF. Full variable domain (outside the CDR3, taken from reference TRBV2 and TRBJ2-2): EPEVTQTPSHQVTQMGQEVILRCVPISNHLYFYWYRQILGQKVEFLVSFYNNEISEKSEIFDDQFSVERPDGSNFTLKIRSTKLEDSAMYFCASSGPRLLGNTGELFFGEGSRLTVL.

Concerning this clone: One junction end disagrees with the germline gene, perhaps due to a read error. V and J are TRBV28 and TRBJ1-2, with a tentative D call TRBD1 (5 bases). CDR1 MDHEN and CDR2 SYDVKM come from the germline V gene. The CDR3 is 11 amino acids. CDR3 bases: TGTGCCAGCAGTTTATTCTCCGGGGCCTACTTC. This encodes CASSLFSGAYF.

This chain connects TRBV4-3 to TRBJ2-1; TRBD2 matches at 7 bases. The CDR3 extends over 16 amino acids. Germline trimming cut 2 bases from V and 2 bases from J; bases unmatched to any gene: 6. Germline CDR1 LGHNA, CDR2 YSLEER. Here the CDR3 reads CASSQNGEGPYNEQFF. CDR3 DNA: TGCGCCAGCAGCCAAAATGGGGAGGGTCCCTACAATGAGCAGTTCTTC.

The chain joins TRBV28 to TRBJ2-3; D possibly corresponds to TRBD1 (5 bases). V lost 5 bases and J 1 base, leaving 13 bases between the germline ends. CDR3 length equals 15 residues. Germline CDR1 and CDR2: MDHEN and SYDVKM. The CDR3 protein is CASSEDIYRTDTQYF. CDR3 nucleotide sequence: TGTGCCAGCAGTGAGGACATCTACCGCACAGATACGCAGTATTTT.

The chain recombines TRBV7-9 with TRBJ1-1; a possible D gene is TRBD1 (6 bases). V was trimmed by 5 bases and J by 6 bases, leaving 16 bases between them. Germline V gene data show CDR1 as SEHNR and CDR2 as FQNEAQ (reference sequence). The CDR3 runs to 14 residues. CDR3 loop: CASSPGTRVSEAFF. CDR3 DNA sequence: TGTGCCAGCAGCCCAGGGACACGGGTCTCTGAAGCTTTCTTT.